This entry lists 12 T cell receptor beta chains sequenced from one sample in a study of blood T cell repertoires in COVID-19. Assay: immunoSEQ multiplex PCR; the TCRdb copy retains only in-frame clones and omits some. The sample has around 230,000 clones; roughly 89% are singletons. Specimen: PBMCs or T cells enriched from blood (not recorded which). These receptors all stem from a man aged 18 to 30 with acute COVID-19.

The rearrangement joins TRBV3-1 (or the pseudogene TRBV3-2) to TRBJ1-3, with D possibly matching TRBD1 (6 bases). The germline V gene encodes CDR1 LGHDT and CDR2 YNNKEL (reference sequence). The V and J ends lost 4 bases and 2 bases respectively, with 9 bases between them. This CDR3 spans 14 amino acids. The DNA of the CDR3 is TGTGCCAGCAGCCCCCAGGGGACTGGAAACACCATATATTTT. It specifies CASSPQGTGNTIYF.

In nucleotides, the CDR3 is TGTGCCAGCAGCAGGAGCGCCTCCGCCACCGGGGAGCTGTTTTTT. Protein product: CASSRSASATGELFF. The chain has TRBV5-4 and TRBJ2-2; D unclear. In germline, CDR1 is SGHNT, CDR2 YYREEE (reference sequence). Trimming took 4 bases from V and 4 from J, leaving 14 bases between them. The CDR3 extends over 15 amino acids.

The chain couples TRBV21-1 to TRBJ2-7; TRBD1, the D gene given by the table, was not confirmed from the DNA. TRBV21-1 is reported as a pseudogene. This CDR3 is built from 14 residues. CDR3 residues: CASSKGGTGYQQYF. The CDR3 DNA sequence: TGTGCCAGCAGCAAAGGGGGGACAGGGTATCAGCAGTACTTC.

CDR3 DNA: TGTGCCAGCGGAAGGGGGACCGGGGAGCTGTTTTTT. Its protein is CASGRGTGELFF. The rearrangement joins TRBV7-3 to TRBJ2-2; a possible D gene is TRBD1 (6 bases). This CDR3 region has 12 residues. V shed 8 bases and J shed 5 bases, with 9 bases lying between them. CDR1 SGHTA and CDR2 FQGTGA come from the germline V gene.

The chain carries TRBV2 and TRBJ2-7; 8 nucleotides agree with TRBD2. This CDR3 has 14 amino acids. Germline trimming cut 8 bases from V and 6 bases from J; bases unmatched to any gene: 12. CDR1 SNHLY and CDR2 FYNNEI come from the germline V gene. The CDR3 region is CASVAGGGRSEQYF. Written as DNA, the CDR3 is TGTGCCAGCGTAGCCGGGGGCGGGAGGAGCGAGCAGTACTTC.

This chain uses TRBV4-1 with TRBJ1-2; 8 bases fit TRBD1. V shed 5 bases, J shed 5 bases, and the junction held 7 bases outside the gene matches. The CDR3 spans 14 residues. CDR1 and CDR2 from the germline V gene are MGHRA and YSYEKL. The CDR3 region has the DNA TGCGCCAGCAGCTCCCAGACAGGGGAATATGGCTACACCTTC. Translated, it gives CASSSQTGEYGYTF.

The count of this clone is one. The rearrangement uses TRBV7-2 and TRBJ1-3, with D possibly matching TRBD1 (5 bases). V was cut by 4 bases and J by 0 bases, with 10 bases left in between. Germline V gene sequence: CDR1 SGHTA, CDR2 FQGNSA. The CDR3 has 15 residues. The CDR3 protein is CASSSTASSGNTIYF. The CDR3, as DNA: TGTGCCAGCAGCTCGACAGCTTCCTCTGGAAACACCATATATTTT.

The chain combines TRBV6-2 or TRBV6-3 with TRBJ2-7; TRBD1 matches at 10 bases. V dropped 4 bases and J dropped 3; count of bases not matched to a gene: 9. The CDR3 sequence is 16 residues long. CDR1 is MNHEY, CDR2 SVGEGT, per germline. CDR3 bases: TGTGCCAGCAGTTTAGACGACAGGGGGCGAAACTACGAGCAGTACTTC. It translates to CASSLDDRGRNYEQYF.

The chain is built from TRBV4-2 and TRBJ2-1, with D possibly TRBD2 on 6 matching bases. Trimming shortened V by 0 bases and J by 2 bases, and 14 bases separated the two germline ends. Germline CDR1 is LGHNA and CDR2 is YNFKEQ. This CDR3 has 17 amino acids. The CDR3 DNA reads TGTGCCAGCAGCCAAGATCCGACGGGAGCCACCTACAATGAGCAGTTCTTC. Protein sequence: CASSQDPTGATYNEQFF.

In DNA, the CDR3 is TGTGCCAGCAGCTCCCCCGAGGAACTCTATGGCTACACCTTC. Residues: CASSSPEELYGYTF. This sequence joins TRBV5-4 and TRBJ1-2; unclear D gene. Trimming pared 3 bases from V and 4 bases from J, leaving 13 bases between. The CDR3 contains 14 residues. The germline gives CDR1 SGHNT, CDR2 YYREEE (reference sequence).

The chain recombines TRBV28 with TRBJ1-4; TRBD1 agrees at 7 bases. V lost 6 bases to trimming and J lost 10 bases; unmatched junction nucleotides: 8. The germline V gene encodes CDR1 MDHEN and CDR2 SYDVKM. The CDR3 has 13 residues. The CDR3 reads CASSPGQQRKLFF. The CDR3 DNA reads as TGTGCCAGCAGCCCGGGACAGCAAAGAAAACTGTTTTTT.

V usage is TRBV11-3 and J usage is TRBJ2-7, with D possibly matching TRBD1 (5 bases). The CDR3 extends over 12 amino acids. Germline-derived CDR1 and CDR2 are SGHNT and YENEEA. Trimming took off 5 bases at V and 4 bases at J, with 9 bases between the two ends. The CDR3 reads CASSPTGYEQYF. The CDR3 DNA follows: TGTGCCAGCAGCCCAACAGGATACGAGCAGTACTTC.